This note documents a single TCR beta chain sequence. The antigen is not known. With a much larger clone just one base away, this may be a read error. This CDR3 has 14 amino acids. Germline V gene lookup returns CDR1 SGDLS and CDR2 YYNGEE. V lost 5 bases and J lost 0, with 6 bases in between. This sample was included in a study of cytomegalovirus exposure and HLA in healthy donors. Whole-study results and caveats: In an earlier analysis, in some 500 donors, most V segments appeared productive either ~90% or ~30% of the time. In a later analysis, common viral pathogens appeared linked to several of the most significant clusters.

The PCR had 60 Vbeta and 13 Jbeta primers. Measured with immunoSEQ multiplex PCR; TCRdb has only the in-frame clones, and not every one. This sample has about 130,000 clones; 75% to 85% occur once, and the top ten carry about 11%. Sequencing used PBMCs. The V call is TRBV9, the J call TRBJ2-6; tentative D call: TRBD1 (5 bases). The TCR originated in a male donor in good health and CMV-seropositive. CDR3 region: CASSGASGANVLTF. The CDR3 DNA reads TGTGCCAGCAGTGGGGCCTCTGGGGCCAACGTCCTGACTTTC.